The subject of this entry is one T cell receptor beta chain. Its matching antigen is unknown. Cells designated naive CD8 were CD45RO-negative and were positively selected for CCR7, with terminally differentiated effector memory CD45RA+ cells excluded. Recent vaccinations or acute infections were absent in the healthy HIV-negative adult donors. The data derive from a study of shared clonotypes between healthy human individuals. Whole-study results and caveats: Naive CD4 clonotypes overlapped across a handful of donors at 4.5% to 5.5%.

Every subset had its genomic DNA shared out evenly among several immunoSEQ plates. Produced via immunoSEQ multiplex PCR; TCRdb's table is partial and in-frame only. This sample carries some 2.1 million clones, 85% to 95% of them seen once, and the ten largest clones take over 1.5%. V trimming: 6 bases; J trimming: 4 bases; junction bases outside the gene matches: 9. CDR3 length equals 15 residues. Germline values: CDR1 WNHNN, CDR2 SYGVQD (reference sequence). This clonotype originated in a young man in good health. Some clones in this sample may be carry-over from other donors' samples. The chain employs TRBV10-1 and TRBJ2-1; TRBD1 aligns across 7 bases. The material sequenced was naive CD8+ T cells from PBMCs. The CDR3: CASSMKTGPYNEQFF. CDR3 coding DNA: TGCGCCAGCAGCATGAAGACAGGGCCATACAATGAGCAGTTCTTC.